This TCR beta chain was documented in a study of graft-versus-host responses after intestinal transplantation (dated by TCRdb to about 2021). A note on the overall study: Multivisceral, liver-intestinal, or isolated intestinal transplants were received by the recipients. Graft-versus-host and host-versus-graft alloreactive T cell clones were tracked in the graft, circulation and bone marrow after intestinal transplantation using bulk TCR-beta CDR3 sequencing. Donor T cell macrochimerism was defined as a peak of at least 4% donor T cells among recipient peripheral blood mononuclear cells. A cohort of 24 intestinal transplant recipients, including one retransplant, was enrolled, and a few patients lacking pretransplant specimens were excluded. Rather than going through the commercial service, samples from three later patients were sequenced in-house on an Illumina MiSeq and processed with MiXCR. Alloreactive clones were identified by sequencing pre-transplant mixed lymphocyte reaction products and comparing them with unstimulated pre-transplant donor and recipient T cells. All recipients received anti-thymocyte globulin induction followed by maintenance tacrolimus and steroids for around three years. What the research found in general, with its limitations: The relatively low number and heterogeneity of intestinal transplant patients limited the conclusions. Patients with donor T cell macrochimerism had high GvH to HvG T cell clonal ratios in their allografts. Early after transplant, peak levels of circulating GvH clones were found to be associated with declines in HvG clones. GvH clones were detected in recipient bone marrow, and some appeared earlier in ileal mucosa or blood, consistent with an intestinal mucosal origin.

The library was produced with the immunoSEQ multiplex PCR assay. For most patients, genomic DNA was isolated using the Qiagen DNeasy Blood and Tissue Kit and was shipped frozen to Adaptive Biotechnologies for TCR sequencing. For most patients, genomic DNA was subjected to high-throughput TCR-beta CDR3 sequencing by Adaptive Biotechnologies. For the original study's pipeline: TCR sequencing data for around 19 patients were retrieved from Adaptive's ImmunoSEQ software; three other patients were processed with MiXCR and VDJtools. CD4 versus CD8 sorting errors were corrected by removing sequences found in both subsets at a frequency ratio below 5:1. CDR3 nucleotide sequences shared between donor and recipient were removed because their origin could not be assigned. To count as alloreactive, a clone needed at least 2-fold expansion over unstimulated cells and a minimum CFSE-low frequency of 0.002% (template counts) or 0.001% (read counts). Clones detected in sequenced pre-transplant spleen, lymph node, or MLR CFSE-low populations of the donor or recipient were defined as mappable. Cumulative frequency of alloreactive clones was calculated as a percentage of all sequences weighted by copy number. TCRdb carries this immuneACCESS record with in-frame sequences only. Its versions omit some clonotypes, under half of them owing to an unresolved V gene in the studies checked, with the rest unexplained. D and trimming were read from the DNA, whereas the V and J calls and clone size are those reported in that table. Across this sample there are around 100,000 clones, with about 90% seen only once. More than 0.8% of the sample goes to the ten largest clones.

Interpreted using the paper, the time point label stands for: cells obtained before transplantation from donor or recipient. CD3+CD4+ and CD3+CD8+ populations were FACS-sorted from unstimulated pre-transplant donor and recipient cells taken from spleen or lymph nodes. CDR1 SGHTA and CDR2 FQGTGA are derived from the germline V gene. The germline ends are 4 bases apart after V is trimmed by 0 bases and J by 2 bases. The CDR3 holds 13 amino acids from the cysteine to the phenylalanine. Only the CDR3 portion is preserved as DNA: 39 bases, with reading frame beginning at the first base. Notes on this clone: Its antigen is not yet known. Base quality data are lacking; no much larger clone is found one base away.

The TCR originated in a human donor who received an intestinal transplant. The rearrangement combines TRBV7-3 with TRBJ1-1, with the D segment identity uncertain. The source was unstimulated CD4+ T cells sorted from spleen or lymph node cells, collected before intestinal transplant. The DNA reads TGTGCCAGCAGCTTAACCAGCAACACTGAAGCTTTCTTT. It codes for CASSLTSNTEAFF. Here the CDR3 is joined to the reference TRBV7-3 and TRBJ1-1 genes, and the full variable domain is: GAGVSQTPSNKVTEKGKYVELRCDPISGHTALYWYRQSLGQGPEFLIYFQGTGAADDSGLPNDRFFAVRPEGSVSTLKIQRTERGDSAVYLCASSLTSNTEAFFGQGTRLTVV.